This TCR beta chain was captured by sequencing in a study of blood T cell repertoires in COVID-19. The wider study: Sites across the United States, Italy and Spain contributed samples from acute and convalescent COVID-19. PBMCs, B-cell-depleted T cells, or T cells provided the cDNA or gDNA that made up the material.

Original analysis: For nucleated cells, counts were estimated from reference gene primer amplification. Clones were sequenced by immunoSEQ multiplex PCR, and TCRdb holds only the in-frame ones, with some missing. That table supplies the V and J calls and clone size; D and trimming were determined from the DNA. The data hold some 100,000 clones, with roughly 92% observed a single time. CDR3 size: 16 residues. Germline V CDR1 and CDR2: MNHEY, SVGEGT. The V and J ends lost 5 bases and 2 bases respectively, with 19 bases between them. This chain connects TRBV6-2 or TRBV6-3 to TRBJ2-7; D may be TRBD2 (5 bases). The sequencing input was peripheral blood. The receptor comes from a woman in her sixties with active COVID-19. The CDR3 loop is CASSQRRDLTTYEQYF. CDR3 bases: TGTGCCAGCAGTCAGCGCCGGGATCTCACCACCTACGAGCAGTACTTC.